This T cell receptor beta chain was captured by sequencing in a study of PD-L1 blockade in urothelial cancer. Study-wide background: Specimens of blood held a median count of 141,255 T cells. Study-level findings and limits: When pretreatment blood TCR clonality was below the median, it predicted better survival.

Using immunoSEQ multiplex PCR, the repertoire was profiled, and TCRdb retains in-frame clones only, with some absent. The sample has around 27,000 clones, 80% to 85% seen once; the top ten hold about 2.1%. As regards this clone: The antigen is unknown.

This CDR3 comprises 14 residues. Per germline, CDR1 LNHDA and CDR2 SQIVND (reference sequence). Losses at the gene ends were 5 bases for V and 1 base for J; bases not matched to a gene: 4. Here the sequenced sample was PBMCs, taken around atezolizumab (anti-PD-L1) treatment. The sequence came from a man over 45 with urothelial cancer. The chain combines TRBV19 with TRBJ1-1; 7 bases agree with TRBD1. CDR3 in amino acids: CASSPGTANTEAFF. CDR3 DNA: TGTGCCAGTAGTCCCGGGACAGCGAACACTGAAGCTTTCTTT.